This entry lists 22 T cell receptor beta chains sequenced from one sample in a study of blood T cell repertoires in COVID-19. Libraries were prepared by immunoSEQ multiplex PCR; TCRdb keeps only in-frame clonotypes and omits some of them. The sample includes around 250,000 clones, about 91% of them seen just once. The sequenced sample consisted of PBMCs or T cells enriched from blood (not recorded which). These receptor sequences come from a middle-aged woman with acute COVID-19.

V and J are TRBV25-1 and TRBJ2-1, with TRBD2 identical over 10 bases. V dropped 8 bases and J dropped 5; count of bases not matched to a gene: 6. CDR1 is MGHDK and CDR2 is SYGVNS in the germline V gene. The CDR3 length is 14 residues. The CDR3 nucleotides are TGTGCCAGCGGTCCTAGCGGGAGCGACAATGAGCAGTTCTTC. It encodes CASGPSGSDNEQFF.

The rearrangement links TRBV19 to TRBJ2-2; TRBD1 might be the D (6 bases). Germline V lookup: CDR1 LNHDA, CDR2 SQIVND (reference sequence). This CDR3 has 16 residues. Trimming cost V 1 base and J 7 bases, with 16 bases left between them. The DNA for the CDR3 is TGTGCCAGTAGTATAGGGACAGCCGGACCGATCGGGGAGCTGTTTTTT. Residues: CASSIGTAGPIGELFF.

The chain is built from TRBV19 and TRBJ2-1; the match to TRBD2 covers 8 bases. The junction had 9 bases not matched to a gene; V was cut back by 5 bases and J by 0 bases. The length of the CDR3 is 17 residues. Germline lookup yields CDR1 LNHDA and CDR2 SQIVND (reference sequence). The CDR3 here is CASSPQRGGISYNEQFF. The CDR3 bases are TGTGCCAGTAGTCCACAACGGGGGGGTATCTCCTACAATGAGCAGTTCTTC.

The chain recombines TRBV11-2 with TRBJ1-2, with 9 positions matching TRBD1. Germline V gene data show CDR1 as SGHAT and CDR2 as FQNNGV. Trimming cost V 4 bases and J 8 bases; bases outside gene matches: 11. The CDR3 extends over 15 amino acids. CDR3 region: CASSSLRDRDGGYTF. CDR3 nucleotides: TGTGCCAGCAGCTCGCTCCGGGACAGGGATGGCGGCTACACCTTC.

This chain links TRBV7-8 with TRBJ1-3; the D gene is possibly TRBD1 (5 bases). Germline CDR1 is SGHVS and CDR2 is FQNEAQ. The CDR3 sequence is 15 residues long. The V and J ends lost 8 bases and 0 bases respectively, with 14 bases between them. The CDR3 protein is CASGHQFSSGNTIYF. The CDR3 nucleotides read TGTGCCAGCGGACACCAGTTCTCCTCTGGAAACACCATATATTTT.

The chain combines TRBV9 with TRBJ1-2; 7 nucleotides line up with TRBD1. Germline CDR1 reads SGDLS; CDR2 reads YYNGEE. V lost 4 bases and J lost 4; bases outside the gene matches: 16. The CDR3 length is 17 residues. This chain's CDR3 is CASSLSPTGENLYGYTF. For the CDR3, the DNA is TGTGCCAGCAGCCTCTCACCTACAGGGGAAAACCTCTATGGCTACACCTTC.

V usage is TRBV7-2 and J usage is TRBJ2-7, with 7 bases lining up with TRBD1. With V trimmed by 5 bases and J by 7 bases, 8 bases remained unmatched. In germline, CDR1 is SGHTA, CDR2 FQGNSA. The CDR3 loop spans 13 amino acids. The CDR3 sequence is CASSLGTEGEQYV. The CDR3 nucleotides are TGTGCCAGCAGCCTAGGGACAGAAGGAGAGCAGTACGTC.

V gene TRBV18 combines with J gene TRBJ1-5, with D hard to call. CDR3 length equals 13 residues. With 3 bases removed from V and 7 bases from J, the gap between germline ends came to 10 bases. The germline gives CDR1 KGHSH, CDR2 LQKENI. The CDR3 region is CASSPQSRQPQHF. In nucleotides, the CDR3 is TGTGCCAGCTCACCCCAGTCTAGGCAGCCCCAGCATTTT.

DNA of the CDR3: TGTGCCAGCAGCTTGGGTCCCAGTAGCAATCAGCCCCAGCATTTT. It translates to CASSLGPSSNQPQHF. The chain is built from TRBV5-6 and TRBJ1-5; D unresolved. V was clipped by 0 bases and J by 0 bases, with 7 bases between them. Per the germline V gene, CDR1 is SGHDT and CDR2 is YYEEEE. The CDR3 is 15 residues long.

The CDR3 DNA is TGTGCCACCAGTGGGGACACCCTCTACGAGCAGTACTTC. Its translation is CATSGDTLYEQYF. This chain links TRBV24-1 with TRBJ2-7; D is perhaps TRBD1 (6 bases). Germline CDR1 and CDR2: KGHDR and SFDVKD. The length of the CDR3 is 13 residues. The V end lost 5 bases, the J end lost 3 bases, and 10 bases lay between the germline ends.

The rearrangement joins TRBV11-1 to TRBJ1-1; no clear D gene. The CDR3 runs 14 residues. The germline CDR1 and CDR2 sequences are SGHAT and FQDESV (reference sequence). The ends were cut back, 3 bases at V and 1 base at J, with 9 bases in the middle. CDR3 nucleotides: TGTGCCAGCAGCTTTGTCGCAGGGAACACTGAAGCTTTCTTT. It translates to CASSFVAGNTEAFF.

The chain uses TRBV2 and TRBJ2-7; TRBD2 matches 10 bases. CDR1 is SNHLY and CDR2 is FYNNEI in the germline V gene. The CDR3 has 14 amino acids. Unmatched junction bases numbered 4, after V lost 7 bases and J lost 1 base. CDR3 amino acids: CASTGTSVSYEQYV. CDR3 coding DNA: TGTGCCAGCACGGGGACTAGCGTTTCCTACGAGCAGTACGTC.

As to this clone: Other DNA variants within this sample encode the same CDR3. CDR3 bases: TGTGCCAGCTCACCCGGACAGGGAAGGGACGAGCAGTACTTC. Its protein product is CASSPGQGRDEQYF. The chain uses TRBV18 and TRBJ2-7, with TRBD1 matching over 8 bases. V lost 3 bases to trimming and J lost 5 bases; unmatched junction nucleotides: 6. The germline V gene has CDR1 KGHSH and CDR2 LQKENI. This CDR3 is built from 14 residues.

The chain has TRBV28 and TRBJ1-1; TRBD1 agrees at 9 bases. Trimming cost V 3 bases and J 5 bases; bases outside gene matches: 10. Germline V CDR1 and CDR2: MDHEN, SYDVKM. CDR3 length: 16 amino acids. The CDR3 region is CASSLVGTGLATEAFF. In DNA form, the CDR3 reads TGTGCCAGCAGTTTGGTCGGGACAGGGTTAGCAACTGAAGCTTTCTTT.

This CDR3 reads CASSFHSGGNEKLFF. CDR3 coding DNA: TGTGCCAGCAGTTTCCACTCCGGCGGGAATGAAAAACTGTTTTTT. V usage is TRBV28 and J usage is TRBJ1-4; D remains unclear. V was trimmed by 3 bases and J by 5 bases, leaving 13 bases between them. Per germline, CDR1 MDHEN and CDR2 SYDVKM. The CDR3 runs 15 residues. Filled out from reference TRBV28 and TRBJ1-4, the complete variable domain reads DVKVTQSSRYLVKRTGEKVFLECVQDMDHENMFWYRQDPGLGLRLIYFSYDVKMKEKGDIPEGYSVSREKKERFSLILESASTNQTSMYLCASSFHSGGNEKLFFGSGTQLSVL.

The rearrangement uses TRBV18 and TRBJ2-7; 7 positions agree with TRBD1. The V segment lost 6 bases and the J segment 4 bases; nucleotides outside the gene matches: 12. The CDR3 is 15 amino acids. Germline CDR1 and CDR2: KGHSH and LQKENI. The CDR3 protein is CASSQWTGSIYEQYV. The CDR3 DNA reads TGTGCCAGCTCTCAATGGACAGGCTCTATTTACGAGCAGTACGTC.

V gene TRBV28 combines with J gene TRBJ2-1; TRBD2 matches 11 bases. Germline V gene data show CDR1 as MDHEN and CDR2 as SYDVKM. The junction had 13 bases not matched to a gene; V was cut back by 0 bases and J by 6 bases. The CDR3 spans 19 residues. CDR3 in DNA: TGTGCCAGCAGTTTATGGGGGGGCTTTAGCGGGAGGGCCTCCAATGAGCAGTTCTTC. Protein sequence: CASSLWGGFSGRASNEQFF.

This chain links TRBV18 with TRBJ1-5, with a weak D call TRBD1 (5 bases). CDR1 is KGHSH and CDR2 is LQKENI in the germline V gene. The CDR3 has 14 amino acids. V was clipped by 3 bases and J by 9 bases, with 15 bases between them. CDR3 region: CASSPSRDTGPQHF. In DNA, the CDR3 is TGTGCCAGCTCACCTTCCAGGGATACTGGGCCCCAGCATTTT.

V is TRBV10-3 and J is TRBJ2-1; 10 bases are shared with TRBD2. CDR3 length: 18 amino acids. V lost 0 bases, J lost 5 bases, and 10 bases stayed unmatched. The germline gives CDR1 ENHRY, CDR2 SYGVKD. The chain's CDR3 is CAISESTTLAGGDNEQFF. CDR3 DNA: TGTGCCATCAGTGAGTCAACCACCTTAGCGGGAGGTGACAATGAGCAGTTCTTC.

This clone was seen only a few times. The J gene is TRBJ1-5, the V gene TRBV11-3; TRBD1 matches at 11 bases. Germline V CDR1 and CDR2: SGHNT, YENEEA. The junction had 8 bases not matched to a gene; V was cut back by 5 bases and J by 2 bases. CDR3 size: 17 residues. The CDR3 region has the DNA TGTGCCAGCAGCCAGGGACAGGGGGTTGTAGGCAATCAGCCCCAGCATTTT. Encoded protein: CASSQGQGVVGNQPQHF.

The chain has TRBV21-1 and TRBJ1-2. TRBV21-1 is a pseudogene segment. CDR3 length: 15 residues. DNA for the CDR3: TGTGCCAGCAGCCCTCGACGGTATAGAGGAGCTGGCTACACCTTC. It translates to CASSPRRYRGAGYTF.

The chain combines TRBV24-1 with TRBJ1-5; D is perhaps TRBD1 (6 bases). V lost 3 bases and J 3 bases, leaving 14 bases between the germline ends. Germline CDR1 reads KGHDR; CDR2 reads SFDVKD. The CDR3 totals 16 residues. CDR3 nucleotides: TGTGCCACCAGTGATACAGGGAGAGGGGCCAATCAGCCCCAGCATTTT. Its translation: CATSDTGRGANQPQHF.